This T cell receptor (beta chain) was observed in a study of T cells after yellow fever vaccination. Between the trimmed V and J ends, which lost 4 bases and 6 bases, there was a span of 10 bases. CDR3 length equals 12 residues. The V gene's germline CDR1 is SGHDT and CDR2 YYEEEE. TCRdb re-analysed the 5' RACE reads in MiXCR, keeping a single row per CDR3 protein. The sample includes 320,000 or so distinct CDR3 sequences, around 8.1% of them seen just once. The V gene is TRBV5-6, the J gene TRBJ1-2; D is possibly TRBD1 (6 bases). This receptor was taken from a man aged 18 to 29 who received the YFV17D yellow fever vaccine. The specimen was PBMCs, collected around 45 days after the first yellow fever vaccination. The CDR3 region has the DNA TGTGCCAGCAGCGGGGGGGCCGATGGCTACACCTTC. This translates into CASSGGADGYTF.